This TCR beta chain emerged from a study of T cell responses to AZD1222 COVID-19 vaccine. The study, taken as a whole, reports: Seropositive AZD1222 recipients at baseline numbered only five to seven.

Profiled with immunoSEQ multiplex PCR; TCRdb holds only in-frame clones, not every one. Of 84,000 or so clones listed, around nine tenths are singletons. The V end lost 4 bases, the J end lost 4 bases, and 14 bases lay between the germline ends. The CDR3 is 14 amino acids. Germline V gene sequence: CDR1 SGDLS, CDR2 YYNGEE. Turning to this clone: Its antigen is still unknown.

This clonotype originated in an adult in good health. The V gene is TRBV9, the J gene TRBJ2-5; no firm D call. The sequencing used peripheral blood, collected on day 0 of MenACWY control vaccination. CDR3: CASSPRQWGETQYF. DNA of the CDR3: TGTGCCAGCAGCCCCAGGCAGTGGGGAGAGACCCAGTACTTC. The variable domain in full, completed from reference TRBV9 and TRBJ2-5, reads DSGVTQTPKHLITATGQRVTLRCSPRSGDLSVYWYQQSLDQGLQFLIQYYNGEERAKGNILERFSAQQFPDLHSELNLSSLELGDSALYFCASSPRQWGETQYFGPGTRLLVL.